This T cell receptor beta chain was observed in a study of cytomegalovirus exposure and HLA in healthy donors (dated by TCRdb to the late 2010s). Study-level background: In an earlier analysis of approximately 500 of the donors, around 290 Gb of sequence data and some 100 million unique TCR beta sequences from 150 million to 200 million T cells were reported. Roughly 300 gigabases of sequencing data and around 87 million unique TCR sequences were included in an early release covering around 600 HLA-typed donors. Among the roughly 380 genotyped donors, 81% belonged to the genetic ancestry cluster associated with self-reported Caucasian donors. The study was designed to test whether signatures of past pathogen exposure could be identified by cataloging public T cell receptors. Using immunosequencing, the study profiled T cell repertoires from 640 or so subjects and related those repertoires to cytomegalovirus serostatus. Along with the approximately 670-subject first cohort, a separate validation cohort of over a hundred different subjects was used. High-throughput TCR immunosequencing, statistical association of individual TCRs with disease status, and machine learning were combined to predict cytomegalovirus infection status. A later analysis re-analyzed previously published TCR beta repertoires from roughly 630 donors and added high-resolution HLA genotyping to study TCR occurrence patterns. Rather than using new phenotypic data, the later analysis identified candidate immune exposures from TCR beta sequences and from how often those sequences occurred across donors. An earlier analysis of 587 of the donors used high-throughput TCR beta sequencing to judge whether each TCR beta V gene segment behaved as functional or pseudogenic. Alongside the repertoire data, information on donor age, sex, ethnicity and CMV serostatus was compiled. In a later genetic analysis, genome-wide SNP genotypes for about 65% of the 666 donors were used, and that subset was treated as a discovery cohort. All discovery cohort repertoires had been generated using a single sequencing platform. Class I and class II HLA loci were covered by the typing at four-digit resolution. The number of typed donors differed by locus: about 629-630 for A, B, C, DRB1 and DQB1; approximately 530 for DQA1; 606 for DPA1; and roughly 450 for DPB1. Roughly five DR-DQ haplotypes were handled as single units for association and clustering, since linkage in the cohort was strong. Among around 400 genotyped donors of the cohort, an average of approximately 220,000 unique TCR beta nucleotide sequences was sequenced per donor, of which roughly 17% were non-productive.

In total, approximately 700 healthy bone marrow donors made up the cohort. At the time of sampling, every cohort member was nominally healthy, though immune exposures that went unrecorded were likely present. The donor tested CMV seronegative, placing the donor among the 350 or so seronegative members of the cohort. Each donor provided a peripheral blood sample, and peripheral blood mononuclear cells were used for TCR beta sequencing. Genomic DNA extraction from the blood cell samples was performed with the Qiagen DNeasy Blood Extraction Kit. With regard to this clone: The target of this receptor is not known.

Library preparation used the immunoSEQ multiplex PCR assay. For the multiplex PCR, a mixture combining 60 forward primers for TCR Vbeta segments and 13 reverse primers for TCR Jbeta segments was used. The CDR3 region of rearranged TCR beta genes was amplified from genomic DNA with a multiplex PCR assay. On the Illumina HiSeq System, the amplified TCR beta libraries were sequenced as 87-base-pair reads. The source study handled its data this way. In a later analysis, 80 million or so unique TCR beta chains were counted across the 500 to 700 repertoires, and roughly 11 million of these chains were shared by at least two donors. Raw reads were error-corrected and collapsed into unique sequences by a nearest-neighbor algorithm in which closely related sequences were merged to remove PCR and sequencing errors. V, D and J gene segments were assigned by aligning CDR3 sequences to IMGT reference sequences. For a sequence to be retained, at least a six-nucleotide match to both a V gene segment and a J gene segment was required. Rearrangements were called productive when the CDR3 lacked stop codons and stayed in frame with V and J; all others were non-productive. CDR3 was defined according to IMGT convention as the region running from the second conserved V-encoded cysteine to the conserved J-encoded phenylalanine. The earlier analysis of about 500 of the donors excluded sequences that lacked an unambiguous match to a single V gene segment. In an earlier analysis of 587 of the donors, V segments were called functional above 56.7% productive rearrangements and were called segregating when the between-donor standard deviation exceeded 5%. A statistical classification framework was developed to diagnose cytomegalovirus status using the catalog of TCR beta chain sequences. A later analysis assigned V and J genes by comparing TCR nucleotide sequences with IMGT/GENE-DB human TR gene sequences. The TCRdist pipeline was used in a later analysis to assign CDR3 sequences and most-parsimonious VDJ recombination scenarios. In a later analysis, each TCR beta chain was defined by its CDR3 amino acid sequence together with its V-gene family, and reads without a unique V-gene family were excluded. In a later analysis, 500 to 650 highly shared, low-generation-probability nucleotide sequences were removed to address suspected cross-contamination and a sequencing artifact. For each public chain, a later analysis derived a clonal expansion index from normalized ranks of inferred template counts within each repertoire. In a later analysis, generation probabilities were computed with a VDJ recombination model fitted to out-of-frame rearrangements, and the resulting probabilities were checked against IGoR. Hypergeometric tests were used in a later analysis to score TCR-TCR, TCR-HLA and TCR-CMV co-occurrence, with a repertoire-size bias correction applied to the TCR pairs. In a later analysis, false discovery rates were estimated by permuting HLA or CMV assignments 20 times. In a later analysis, co-occurring TCRs were grouped using DBSCAN, and TCRdist sequence similarity was added for clustering within HLA-allele-positive subsets. Co-occurrence clustering excluded repertoires with fewer than 30,000 or more than 120,000 public chains, plus five with anomalous nucleotide sharing. TCRdb took over this immuneACCESS table, retaining in-frame rearrangements with V and J assigned. Such tables are incomplete; in checked studies, under half of the missing clones stem from an unresolved V gene, and the remainder is unexplained. The DNA was the basis for D and trimming; V, J and clone size are from that table. For this sample, the table gives about 72,000 clones. The top ten clones comprise approximately 2.9% of the sample.

General study outcomes and caveats: Most CMV-associated TCR beta chains appeared to be HLA-restricted in a later analysis, and the HLA associations seemed to be driven largely by CMV exposure. Because counts were too low, 15 to 20 rarely observed V segments, including chromosome 9 orphons, were left out of the earlier analysis of about 500 of the donors. HLA typing was unavailable for some donors at each locus, so association tests used only the typed subset. Broadly in line with IMGT annotations, most TCR beta V segments showed up in productive rearrangements about 87% or about 30% of the time in an earlier analysis of a few hundred of the donors. Cytomegalovirus status was reported to be diagnosed by the classifier with high specificity and sensitivity in both the original and validation cohorts. The study gave a list of more than 150 TCR beta chains associated with cytomegalovirus. In a later analysis, TCR association rates were found to vary across HLA loci, with the most associated TCRs seen for DRB1 alleles and the fewest for HLA-C alleles. A later analysis reported that several top co-occurrence clusters appeared linked to parvovirus B19, influenza, CMV and Epstein-Barr virus. In this cohort, only TCR beta chains were sequenced, and detectable features were limited by the absence of alpha or paired-chain data. Compared with equally common non-associated chains, HLA-associated TCR beta chains in a later analysis were more clonally expanded and had lower generation probabilities. According to the authors, the approach could potentially be generalized to other disease states and immunological phenotypes. Linkage disequilibrium might explain the correlated functional status among segregating V segments, but an unknown experimental factor could not be ruled out. While some public TCRs were present in many individuals, most TCR sequences turned up only very rarely across donors. A further reported finding was that TCR beta sequences accurately predicted the HLA-A and HLA-B alleles for most subjects in the first cohort. In vitro tests confirmed that three of the cytomegalovirus-associated TCR beta chains recognize cytomegalovirus antigens. Strong co-occurrence of HLA alleles, especially DR and DQ, made assigning TCR associations to individual alleles difficult. A group of highly shared sequence variants was considered likely to be a technical artifact of the sequencing pipeline. According to a later genetic analysis, donors in an Asian-associated ancestry cluster had fewer N-insertions in productive TCRs than the approximately 630-donor mean. A later genetic analysis associated a missense DCLRE1C variant with V-gene and J-gene trimming of TCR beta chains, and an independent cohort replicated the association. At a false discovery rate of 0.05, a later analysis linked under 20,000 TCR beta sequences to specific HLA alleles. The 87-base-pair reads could not distinguish some IMGT-functional V segments, including TRBV6-2 and TRBV6-3, so those segments were excluded. The only immune exposure information available for the cohort was CMV serostatus. Sequencing depth was assumed to be roughly uniform across donors in the presence/absence analyses, though that assumption may not hold.

The CDR3 spans 17 residues, from the cysteine through the phenylalanine. Here the CDR3 DNA is all that survives: 51 bases in frame from base 1. In the germline V gene, CDR1 corresponds to LGHNA and CDR2 to YNFKEQ. V and J lose 4 bases and 0 bases, and a span of 15 bases separates them. Recombination joined TRBV4-2 with TRBJ2-2; possibly the D gene is TRBD2, per 5 matching bases. The receptor's source is a man aged 40-49 years in good health and CMV-seronegative. Sequenced material: PBMCs. The CDR3 here reads CASSPPSRDPNTGELFF. The DNA is TGTGCCAGCAGCCCCCCTAGCCGGGATCCGAACACCGGGGAGCTGTTTTTT.